Here is one T cell receptor beta chain with its context. The record originates from a study of CD8 T cells in Susac syndrome. RNA totalling about 0.45 to 1 ug underwent reverse transcription with random hexamers. Multiplex PCR with immunoSEQ amplified the TCR beta CDR3 across 54 Vbeta and 13 Jbeta. Each CDR3 protein gets one entry after TCRdb re-called the immunoSEQ multiplex PCR reads with MiXCR. This sample has 170,000 or so distinct CDR3 sequences, with approximately 95% found just once. Material for sequencing was CD8+ T cells from PBMCs. This receptor was obtained from a human donor with multiple sclerosis.

In DNA form, the CDR3 reads TGTGCCAGCAGCCAAGAAACCCCGGGACGGGAGGGGTACGAGCAGTACTTC. Translating it yields CASSQETPGREGYEQYF. V usage is TRBV4-2 and J usage is TRBJ2-7; 8 nucleotides align to TRBD2. This CDR3 comprises 17 residues. Trimming at V came to 0 bases and at J to 4 bases, leaving 11 bases not matched to a gene. The germline CDR1 and CDR2 sequences are LGHNA and YNFKEQ.